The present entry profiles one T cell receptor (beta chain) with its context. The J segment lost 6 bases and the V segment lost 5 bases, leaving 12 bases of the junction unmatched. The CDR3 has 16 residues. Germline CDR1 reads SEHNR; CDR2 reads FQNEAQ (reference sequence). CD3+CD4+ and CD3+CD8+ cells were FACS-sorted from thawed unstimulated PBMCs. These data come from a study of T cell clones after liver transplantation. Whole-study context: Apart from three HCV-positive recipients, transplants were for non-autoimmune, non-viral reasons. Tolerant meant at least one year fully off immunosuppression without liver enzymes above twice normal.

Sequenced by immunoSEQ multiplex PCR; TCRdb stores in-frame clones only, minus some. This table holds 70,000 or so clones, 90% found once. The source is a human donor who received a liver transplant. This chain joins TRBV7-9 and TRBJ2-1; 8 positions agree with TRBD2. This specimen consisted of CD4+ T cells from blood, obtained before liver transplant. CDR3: CASSGRGREGPNEQFF. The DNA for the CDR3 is TGTGCCAGCAGCGGGAGGGGACGGGAGGGCCCCAATGAGCAGTTCTTC.